A selection of T cell receptor beta chains follows, all from one sample in a study of blood T cell repertoires in COVID-19. Some clones are missing from TCRdb's copy, which holds only in-frame ones; the method was immunoSEQ multiplex PCR. Of 300,000 to 350,000 clones in the sample, 87% were seen once. The specimen sequenced was peripheral blood. The receptors shown here come from a man younger than 45 with COVID-19, enrolled during active disease. Each CDR3 is given with its conserved first and last residue. Not every row has a clone size; where given, it reads once, few, many or a size class.

-	TRBJ2-2	14	TRBV10-3	CASRGTGNTGELFF
-	TRBJ2-3	14	TRBV7-3	CASSPPGGKDTQYF
few	TRBJ1-2	13	TRBV6-5	CASSQEYRRGYTF
-	TRBJ2-2	14	TRBV6-5	CASIWRRGTGELFF
-	TRBJ1-5	15	TRBV19	CASSDHPGGNQPQHF
-	TRBJ1-5	17	TRBV6-1	CASSVNRPSLLYQPQHF
-	TRBJ2-2	15	TRBV19	CASSIWDSLTGELFF
few	TRBJ1-1	13	TRBV19	CASSPQGEGAAFF
-	TRBJ2-7	18	TRBV19	CASSIVGASGTSSYEQYF
-	TRBJ1-1	16	TRBV7-3	CASSLTGGAWGTEAFF
-	TRBJ1-6	14	TRBV6-5	CATSPDRINSPLHF
-	TRBJ1-1	13	TRBV12-3/TRBV12-4	CASSRDRGTEAFF
-	TRBJ2-1	19	TRBV7-2	CASSSPASGGMSSYNEQFF
-	TRBJ2-7	12	TRBV11-2	CASSPPNYEQYF
-	TRBJ2-3	14	TRBV7-7	CASSPGQSTDTQYF
once	TRBJ2-7	14	TRBV13	CASSSTGFSYEQYF
once	TRBJ2-1	15	TRBV9	CASSGSLAGGLLQFF
-	TRBJ1-1	14	TRBV6-5	CASSFGPGSTEAFF
once	TRBJ2-2	17	TRBV5-1	CASSLAKGVGTTGELFF
-	TRBJ2-7	17	TRBV11-2	CASSLGWGAPSSYEQYF
-	TRBJ2-3	14	TRBV7-2	CASSASRGAGGLYF
-	TRBJ2-7	15	TRBV20-1	CSASSWTGGAYEQYF
-	TRBJ2-5	16	TRBV5-8	CASSLFPGQGGETQYF
-	TRBJ1-6	15	TRBV27	CASTLLQGKGSPLHF
-	TRBJ2-1	16	TRBV7-6	CASSLATGKRYNEQFF
-	TRBJ2-4	14	TRBV6-1	CASSEGTGGNIQYF
-	TRBJ2-3	17	TRBV6-4	CASSATGILESTDTQYF
-	TRBJ1-2	12	TRBV12-3/TRBV12-4	CASSPRPYGYTF
-	TRBJ2-1	13	TRBV19	CASSIEGANEQFF
-	TRBJ2-7	17	TRBV19	CASSPKVHRPIGYEQYF
-	TRBJ2-1	16	TRBV29-1	CSVDLAGGGSYNEQFF
many	TRBJ1-2	13	TRBV24-1	CATSDLDRAGYTF
-	TRBJ1-1	14	TRBV5-6	CASSWAAKNTEAFF
-	TRBJ1-1	17	TRBV27	CASSPGSRPTKKAEAFF
few	TRBJ1-6	14	TRBV5-6	CASSFISGVSPLHF
-	TRBJ2-1	13	TRBV6-6	CALGTSGSNEQFF
-	TRBJ2-5	14	TRBV6-5	CASRLDRLQETQYF
-	TRBJ1-4	16	TRBV27	CASRRRRGPGYEKLFF
-	TRBJ1-1	13	TRBV6-6	CASSSGGNTEAFF
-	TRBJ2-1	15	TRBV7-3	CASSSTGSPYNEQFF
-	TRBJ1-2	15	TRBV27	CASSPRQGVRYGYTF
-	TRBJ1-1	15	TRBV5-1	CASSLGDSVNTEAFF
once	TRBJ2-7	16	TRBV28	CASSFPTGSYKSEQYF
-	TRBJ2-3	15	TRBV3-1/TRBV3-2	CASSPRGGGTDTQYF
-	TRBJ1-6	15	TRBV5-6	CASSPRTVDNSPLHF
-	TRBJ1-1	17	TRBV7-3	CASSVIGLLIMNTEAFF
-	TRBJ2-5	14	TRBV5-1	CASSFGGDQETQYF
-	TRBJ2-2	15	TRBV19	CASSISTSGTGELFF
-	TRBJ1-2	15	TRBV5-4	CASSPPMRQGHGYTF
-	TRBJ2-1	15	TRBV18	CASSPSRDIYNEQFF
-	TRBJ2-3	15	TRBV28	CASSFSGLLTDTQYF
-	TRBJ2-3	18	TRBV24-1	CATSDSSYPGISTDTQYF
few	TRBJ1-5	13	TRBV12-3/TRBV12-4	CASSQGGNQPQHF